This T cell receptor (beta chain) was sequenced for a study of early T cells in non-severe SARS-CoV-2 infection. Study findings and constraints: Private and CD4 specificities were missed by VDJdb matching, skewed to anti-spike CD8.

The CDR3 is 14 residues long. Germline assignment: CDR1 SEHNR and CDR2 FQNEAQ (reference sequence). Germline trimming cut 2 bases from V and 6 bases from J; bases unmatched to any gene: 4. This clonotype was detected ten times or more. Its antigen is unknown. The library protocol tagged individual cDNA molecules with unique molecular identifiers. A single record per CDR3 protein comes from TCRdb applying MiXCR to the 5' RACE reads. Of 90,000 to 120,000 distinct CDR3 sequences in the sample, around 10% were seen once. This rearrangement joins TRBV7-9 to TRBJ2-1, with 7 bases identical to TRBD2. The sequence was obtained from an adult who was a healthcare worker with PCR-confirmed SARS-CoV-2 infection or an uninfected control (not recorded which). The sequencing input was whole blood. The CDR3 DNA sequence: TGTGCCAGCAGCTTACAAGCGGGGTCCAATGAGCAGTTCTTC. This encodes CASSLQAGSNEQFF.